This T cell receptor (beta chain) stems from a study of blood T cell repertoires in COVID-19. In the study overall: The samples span acute and convalescent COVID-19 from the United States, Italy and Spain. PBMCs, B-cell-depleted T cells, or T cells provided the cDNA or gDNA that made up the material.

Trimming removed 6 bases from V and 5 bases from J, with 10 bases in between. This CDR3 is 13 amino acids long. The germline V gene has CDR1 MDHEN and CDR2 SYDVKM. Measured with immunoSEQ multiplex PCR; TCRdb has only the in-frame clones, and not every one. The sample carries roughly 49,000 clones, 75% to 90% recorded once. This clonotype was obtained from a man aged 55 to 70 with active COVID-19. The chain combines TRBV28 with TRBJ1-4; the D gene is possibly TRBD1 (6 bases). Sequencing was performed on peripheral blood. CDR3 coding DNA: TGTGCCAGCAGGGACAGCTCCAATGAAAAACTGTTTTTT. Its translation is CASRDSSNEKLFF.